This TCR beta chain was captured in a study of neurological immune-mediated disorders. Study-wide results and caveats: Because no CDR3 amino acid sequences were shared across subjects by expanded clones, private repertoires were suggested in all groups.

This clonotype came up many times. Antigen unknown. From 15-18 subjects, each sequencing run yielded over 170 million TCR-beta sequences. One entry per CDR3 protein, called by TCRdb with MiXCR from the 5' RACE reads. The table lists roughly 50,000 distinct CDR3 sequences, about 12% of them singletons, with about 10% in the top ten. The CDR3 length is 15 residues. Germline CDR1 reads SGHKS; CDR2 reads YYEKEE (reference sequence). The ends were cut back, 4 bases at V and 12 bases at J, with 23 bases in the middle. The sequence came from an older woman with HTLV-1-associated myelopathy (HAM/TSP). The specimen sequenced was PBMCs. V and J are TRBV5-5 and TRBJ2-1; the D call may be TRBD1 or TRBD2 (6 bases each). The CDR3 here is CASSRGGLQVVGQFF. In DNA, the CDR3 is TGTGCCAGCAGCCGAGGGGGGCTTCAGGTCGTGGGGCAGTTCTTC.